Listed below are T cell receptor beta chains from one sample, sequenced in a study of T cell changes during pregnancy in multiple sclerosis. The method was immunoSEQ multiplex PCR; TCRdb's version includes in-frame clones alone and lacks a portion of them. The sample lists 40,000 or so clones, around 92% occurring once. Sequencing was performed on CD8+ T cells from peripheral blood mononuclear cells, taken in the second trimester of pregnancy. All receptors derive from a female donor with multiple sclerosis, enrolled in a pregnancy study. Each CDR3 is given with its conserved first and last residue. The D gene is left open where the match is weak. Not all rows give a size; the values are once, few, many and, for expanded clones, a class.

V gene	D gene	J gene	clone size	CDR3 DNA	CDR3 protein
TRBV6-5	TRBD1	TRBJ1-2	.	TGTGCCAGCAGTTACGGACAGGGGGCCTATGGCTACACCTTC	CASSYGQGAYGYTF
TRBV4-2	TRBD2	TRBJ2-1	.	TGTGCCAGCAGCCAAACCCCCCCCGGACTAGCGGGAGGGCCAAATGAGCAGTTCTTC	CASSQTPPGLAGGPNEQFF
TRBV4-2	TRBD2	TRBJ2-3	.	TGTGCCAGCAGCCAAGCTTTGACTAGCGGTCCTAGCACAGATACGCAGTATTTT	CASSQALTSGPSTDTQYF
TRBV12-5	TRBD2	TRBJ2-1	once	TGTGCTAGTGGTTTGGTACGGCGCAGCGGGGGGAATGAGCAGTTCTTC	CASGLVRRSGGNEQFF
TRBV7-9	TRBD2	TRBJ2-5	.	TGTGCCAGCAGCCCTAGCGGGATGCGGGAGACCCAGTACTTC	CASSPSGMRETQYF
TRBV5-5	.	TRBJ2-7	.	TGTGCCAGCAGCTTGGGAGGTTACGAGCAGTACTTC	CASSLGGYEQYF
TRBV19	TRBD1	TRBJ2-7	once	TGTGCCAGTAGTATGAGTGCAGGGGGTACCGAGCAGTACTTC	CASSMSAGGTEQYF
TRBV9	TRBD2	TRBJ2-3	once	TGTGCCAGCAGCGTAGGGGGACTAGACACAGATACGCAGTATTTT	CASSVGGLDTDTQYF
TRBV7-4	.	TRBJ2-7	.	TGTGCCAGCAGCTGCGCCCGGGTCTCCTACTACGAGCAGTACTTC	CASSCARVSYYEQYF
TRBV2	.	TRBJ1-2	.	TGTGCCAGCAGTACTCGGGACCTTGACAGGATCTATGGCTACACCTTC	CASSTRDLDRIYGYTF
TRBV7-3	.	TRBJ1-1	.	TGTGCCAGCAGCTTAATCGGGGGGATGAACACTGAAGCTTTCTTT	CASSLIGGMNTEAFF
TRBV30	.	TRBJ1-1	.	TGTGCCTGGAGTGTCCCCCCGGGGAACACTGAAGCTTTCTTT	CAWSVPPGNTEAFF
TRBV20-1	.	TRBJ2-7	.	TGCAGGGGGGCAGATTCCTACGAGCAGTACTTC	CRGADSYEQYF
TRBV6-5	.	TRBJ2-5	.	TGTGCCAGCAGTTACTCGTCAGGGCTTGAGACCCAGTACTTC	CASSYSSGLETQYF
TRBV9	TRBD1	TRBJ1-3	.	TGTGCCAGCAGCGCCACGACAGGGGGCGTGGACACCATATATTTT	CASSATTGGVDTIYF
TRBV14	.	TRBJ1-2	.	TGTGCCAGCAGCCAAGGTGGTGGGTGGGCCTACTATGGCTACACCTTC	CASSQGGGWAYYGYTF
TRBV7-9	.	TRBJ1-6	few	TGTGCCAGCAGCTTAGAAGGGGGATCCTATAATTCACCCCTCCACTTT	CASSLEGGSYNSPLHF
TRBV5-4	.	TRBJ2-3	.	TGTGCCAGCAGCTTGGTCCCGGGGGCGGGGGCTAGCACAGATACGCAGTATTTT	CASSLVPGAGASTDTQYF
TRBV2	.	TRBJ2-1	.	TGTGCCAGCAGTGAAGCTCTACTCTTCTACAATGAGCAGTTCTTC	CASSEALLFYNEQFF
TRBV27	TRBD2	TRBJ2-1	.	TGTGCCAGCAGCGCTTCTAGCGGGAGGTACAATGAGCAGTTCTTC	CASSASSGRYNEQFF
TRBV30	TRBD1	TRBJ1-1	.	TGTGCCTGGAATAGACAGGGGAACACTGAAGCTTTCTTT	CAWNRQGNTEAFF
TRBV5-1	TRBD2	TRBJ2-1	once	TGCGCCAGCAGGTTACTAGCGGGGCTGAACAATGAGCAGTTCTTC	CASRLLAGLNNEQFF
TRBV16	TRBD2	TRBJ2-1	once	TGTGCCAGCAGCCAATCTGCCACTAGCGTTCGCTGGGCGTACAATGAGCAGTTCTTC	CASSQSATSVRWAYNEQFF
TRBV25-1	.	TRBJ1-2	.	TGTGCCAGCGCTACAGGGTCCTTCTATGGCTACACCTTC	CASATGSFYGYTF
TRBV27	TRBD1	TRBJ1-2	.	TGTGCCAGCAGCGCCCGGACAGGCTTCGCCTCCTATGGCTACACCTTC	CASSARTGFASYGYTF
TRBV7-8	TRBD1	TRBJ2-7	.	TGTGCCAGCAGCCCCTGGGACAGAACCTACGAGCAGTACTTC	CASSPWDRTYEQYF
TRBV5-5	TRBD1	TRBJ1-2	once	TGTGCCAGCAGCACCGGGGACAGGTCTAACTATGGCTACACCTTC	CASSTGDRSNYGYTF
TRBV6-6	.	TRBJ1-2	.	TGTGCCAGCAGCCGCGGCACACCTAACTATGGCTACACCTTC	CASSRGTPNYGYTF
TRBV5-4	.	TRBJ2-7	once	TGTGCCAGCAGCCATATCCCTAGCTTGTACGAGCAGTACTTC	CASSHIPSLYEQYF
TRBV6-4	.	TRBJ2-1	few	TGTGCCAGCAGTTCAGGGGTTGGCTCCTACAATGAGCAGTTCTTC	CASSSGVGSYNEQFF
TRBV25-1	TRBD2	TRBJ2-1	once	TGTGCCAGCACTTCGTCTCTAGCGGGGGTTTACAATGAGCAGTTCTTC	CASTSSLAGVYNEQFF
TRBV19	.	TRBJ1-1	.	TGTGCCAGCTCCTCTGGCATGAACACTGAAGCTTTCTTT	CASSSGMNTEAFF
TRBV2	TRBD1	TRBJ1-1	.	TGTGCCAGCAGTTGGGGACAGGAGGGCACTGAAGCTTTCTTT	CASSWGQEGTEAFF